This TCR beta chain was found in a study of blood T cells in healthy people across ages. As for the study in general: Per two T cells, template switching captured roughly one barcoded beta molecule.

Note on this clonotype: What it binds is unknown.

Through a sample-barcoded 5' primer and a J-beta primer mix, a second PCR was run for roughly 7 to 11 cycles. One entry per CDR3 protein, called by TCRdb with MiXCR from the 5' RACE reads. Among roughly 1.5 million distinct CDR3 sequences listed, 35% to 45% were seen once. The donors, healthy Caucasians from Russia, were aged roughly 6 to 95. Researchers report isolating at least 6 million PBMCs per sample. Overall study findings and caveats: Diversity estimates drawn from one million T cells were deemed underestimates.

With 6 bases removed from V and 3 bases from J, the gap between germline ends came to 14 bases. The CDR3 loop spans 14 amino acids. Per the germline V gene, CDR1 is MNHEY and CDR2 is SVGEGT. The specimen was blood. This chain uses TRBV6-2 or TRBV6-3 with TRBJ1-1, with a possible D match to TRBD1 (6 bases). This clonotype was sampled from a woman under 30 in good health. In nucleotides, the CDR3 is TGTGCCAGCAGGCCAGGGGCATTGGACACTGAAGCTTTCTTT. It specifies CASRPGALDTEAFF.